These 16 T cell receptor beta chains were all obtained from the same sample, sequenced in a study of blood T cell repertoires in COVID-19. This table comes from immunoSEQ multiplex PCR, and its TCRdb copy is limited to in-frame clones, with some not included. The repertoire holds roughly 140,000 clones, with around 90% as singletons. The specimen was peripheral blood. These receptor sequences come from a woman aged 50 to 60 with acute or convalescent COVID-19.

V gene TRBV5-5 combines with J gene TRBJ1-4, with 7 bases that match TRBD1. J lost 3 bases, V lost 0 bases, and 2 bases had no gene match. This CDR3 spans 15 amino acids. Germline assignment: CDR1 SGHKS and CDR2 YYEKEE (reference sequence). The CDR3 sequence: CASSLETGANEKLFF. Written as DNA, the CDR3 is TGTGCCAGCAGCTTGGAAACAGGGGCTAATGAAAAACTGTTTTTT.

The CDR3 spells CSVQGGQNTGELFF. CDR3 bases: TGCAGCGTCCAAGGGGGACAGAACACCGGGGAGCTGTTTTTT. The chain employs TRBV29-1 and TRBJ2-2, with D maybe TRBD1 (6 bases). Germline CDR1 SQVTM, CDR2 ANQGSEA. V was trimmed by 6 bases and J by 1 base, leaving 12 bases between them. The CDR3 covers 14 residues.

This sequence joins TRBV7-8 and TRBJ2-5; D not resolved. The V gene lost 1 base and the J gene lost 10 bases, with 10 bases spanning the gap. The CDR3 consists of 12 residues. CDR1 and CDR2 (germline): SGHVS, FQNEAQ. This CDR3 reads CASSLDKYIQYF. CDR3 DNA: TGTGCCAGCAGCTTAGACAAGTATATCCAGTACTTC. Full variable domain (missing parts from reference TRBV7-8 and TRBJ2-5): GAGVSQSPRYKVAKRGQDVALRCDPISGHVSLFWYQQALGQGPEFLTYFQNEAQLDKSGLPSDRFFAERPEGSVSTLKIQRTQQEDSAVYLCASSLDKYIQYFGPGTRLLVL.

This chain connects TRBV28 to TRBJ2-5; 12 nucleotides match TRBD2. Trimming removed 5 bases from V and 5 bases from J; junction bases left unmatched: 12. The length of the CDR3 is 17 residues. CDR1 MDHEN and CDR2 SYDVKM come from the germline V gene. The DNA of the CDR3 is TGTGCCAGCAGTCCCATTACGGGACTAGCGGGCGGGGAGACCCAGTACTTC. It translates to CASSPITGLAGGETQYF.

A single count supports this clone. One end of the junction is discordant with germline, which a read error may explain. V gene TRBV5-1 combines with J gene TRBJ2-7; D unresolved. CDR3 length: 15 amino acids. Germline assignment: CDR1 SGHRS and CDR2 YFSETQ. CDR3 residues: CASSLDASIAYKQYF. The CDR3 DNA follows: TGCGCCAGCAGCTTGGACGCCTCGATAGCCTACAAGCAGTACTTC.

The V and J genes are TRBV21-1 and TRBJ2-1; the table's D call of TRBD2 was not tested on the DNA. TRBV21-1 is shown as a pseudogene. The CDR3 has 14 residues. The CDR3 loop is CAGEALVVYNEQFF. The CDR3 nucleotides read TGTGCCGGGGAGGCCCTCGTGGTGTACAATGAGCAGTTCTTC.

V is TRBV7-9 and J is TRBJ1-2; tentative D call: TRBD1 (6 bases). The CDR3 is 13 amino acids. Trimming stripped 6 bases from V and 3 bases from J, with 11 bases between. In germline, CDR1 is SEHNR, CDR2 FQNEAQ (reference sequence). The CDR3 DNA follows: TGTGCCAGCAGATCAGGGGAGTACTATGGCTACACCTTC. Residues: CASRSGEYYGYTF.

The gene calls are TRBV5-1 and TRBJ2-5, with 11 bases lining up with TRBD1. The germline CDR1 and CDR2 sequences are SGHRS and YFSETQ. This CDR3 region has 16 residues. V gave up 4 bases and J gave up 6 bases; unmatched junction bases: 11. CDR3 loop: CASSPGQGVSMKTQYF. CDR3 in DNA: TGCGCCAGCAGCCCGGGACAGGGGGTTTCGATGAAGACCCAGTACTTC.

This chain links TRBV27 with TRBJ1-6; D remains unclear. V shed 8 bases and J shed 0 bases, with 14 bases lying between them. CDR3 length equals 16 residues. The germline gives CDR1 MNHEY, CDR2 SMNVEV (reference sequence). CDR3 region: CASRARLSSYNSPLHF. The CDR3 bases are TGTGCCAGCCGTGCGCGGCTGAGCTCCTATAATTCACCCCTCCACTTT.

The chain uses TRBV20-1 and TRBJ1-5, with no clear D. CDR3 length equals 11 residues. Germline V gives CDR1 DFQATT, CDR2 SNEGSKA (reference sequence). The V and J ends lost 1 base and 8 bases respectively, with 6 bases between them. This chain's CDR3 is CSARGEKPQHF. CDR3 sequence (DNA): TGCAGTGCTAGAGGAGAGAAGCCCCAGCATTTT.

The CDR3 protein is CASSPKNRAEKLFF. In DNA form, the CDR3 reads TGTGCCAGCAGTCCGAAGAACAGGGCTGAAAAACTGTTTTTT. This chain uses TRBV11-3 with TRBJ1-4; D is perhaps TRBD1 (6 bases). Germline CDR1 SGHNT, CDR2 YENEEA. This CDR3 has 14 amino acids. Deletions cut 6 bases from V and 7 bases from J, with 15 bases between.

The genes are TRBV5-4 and TRBJ1-3, with TRBD1 matching over 7 bases. The V and J ends lost 0 bases and 3 bases, in that order; junction bases with no gene match: 3. Germline CDR1 SGHNT, CDR2 YYREEE (reference sequence). The CDR3 runs 15 residues. CDR3 residues: CASSLGQGFGNTIYF. CDR3 nucleotide sequence: TGTGCCAGCAGCTTGGGACAGGGTTTTGGAAACACCATATATTTT.

This sequence joins TRBV5-4 and TRBJ2-7; 7 nucleotides align to TRBD1. Germline lookup yields CDR1 SGHNT and CDR2 YYREEE (reference sequence). Trimming at V came to 1 base and at J to 5 bases, leaving 9 bases not matched to a gene. The CDR3 is made up of 15 amino acids. The CDR3 loop is CASSLPSTGWNEQYF. The CDR3 DNA reads TGTGCCAGCAGCTTGCCATCGACAGGGTGGAACGAGCAGTACTTC. The complete variable domain, with remaining parts taken from reference TRBV5-4 and TRBJ2-7, reads ETGVTQSPTHLIKTRGQQVTLRCSSQSGHNTVSWYQQALGQGPQFIFQYYREEENGRGNFPPRFSGLQFPNYSSELNVNALELDDSALYLCASSLPSTGWNEQYFGPGTRLTVT.

CDR3 in amino acids: CASSLAATGSYEQYF. In DNA form, the CDR3 reads TGTGCCAGCAGCTTGGCCGCGACAGGGAGCTACGAGCAGTACTTC. This chain joins TRBV5-4 and TRBJ2-7; 7 bases are shared with TRBD1. Germline CDR1 reads SGHNT; CDR2 reads YYREEE (reference sequence). V gave up 0 bases and J gave up 3 bases; unmatched junction bases: 6. The CDR3 runs 15 residues.

The chain links TRBV6-5 to TRBJ1-6, with a weak D call TRBD1 (6 bases). The CDR3 runs to 15 residues. V dropped 6 bases and J dropped 1 base, with 10 bases sitting between them. Germline V gene lookup returns CDR1 MNHEY and CDR2 SVGAGI. CDR3 DNA sequence: TGTGCCAGCAGACCCACAGGGTCCTATAATTCACCCCTCCACTTT. It codes for CASRPTGSYNSPLHF.

The chain carries TRBV5-8 and TRBJ1-1; possibly TRBD1 for D (5 bases). Trimming stripped 0 bases from V and 7 bases from J, with 7 bases between. Germline V lookup: CDR1 SGHTS, CDR2 YDEGEE. The CDR3 has 12 residues. CDR3 coding DNA: TGTGCCAGCAGCTTGGTAGGGGTTGAAGCTTTCTTT. This gives the protein CASSLVGVEAFF.